These 15 T cell receptor beta chains came from one sample sequenced in a study of tumor-infiltrating lymphocytes in primary liver carcinoma. RNA was extracted from whole blood without cell sorting, alongside germline DNA. The input was around 500 ng total RNA; TCR beta cDNA was made from it with a constant-region primer. Libraries covering TCR beta were generated through three nested multiplex PCR rounds (using a slightly modified ARM-PCR). The two initial PCR rounds, approximately 10 cycles each, used TRBV1-TRBV30 forward and C-beta reverse primers. From the multiplex PCR reads, TCRdb called clonotypes with MiXCR, one entry per CDR3 protein. The table includes 300,000 to 350,000 distinct CDR3 sequences, approximately 64% detected once. The specimen was peripheral blood. The receptors originated from a middle-aged man with primary liver carcinoma and hepatitis B virus infection.

Comment on this clonotype: The junction does not match germline at one end; this may be a read error. This chain joins TRBV5-6 and TRBJ1-1; 8 positions match TRBD1. From germline, CDR1 is SGHDT and CDR2 YYEEEE. This CDR3 spans 14 amino acids. The CDR3 here is CASSSRTGNIEAFF. DNA of the CDR3: TGTGCCAGCAGCTCGCGGACAGGGAACATTGAAGCTTTCTTT.

The rearrangement links TRBV29-1 to TRBJ2-7, with TRBD1 as a possible D gene (6 bases). The CDR3 loop spans 15 amino acids. Germline V lookup: CDR1 SQVTM, CDR2 ANQGSEA. The V and J ends lost 7 bases and 4 bases respectively, with 23 bases between them. CDR3 nucleotides: TGCAGCGCACTCCTATCGGGGCAGGGGATATACGAGCAGTACTTC. Translation: CSALLSGQGIYEQYF.

This chain links TRBV5-1 with TRBJ1-1; possibly TRBD1 for D (5 bases). Germline V CDR1 and CDR2: SGHRS, YFSETQ. Trimming stripped 4 bases from V and 1 base from J, with 11 bases between. The length of the CDR3 is 14 residues. The CDR3 region has the DNA TGCGCCAGCAGCGGGGACGGAGGGAACACTGAAGCTTTCTTT. This translates into CASSGDGGNTEAFF.

The CDR3 nucleotides are TGTGCCTGGAGCGTGGGAGGGAACCTGTATAATTCACCCCTCCACTTT. Translation: CAWSVGGNLYNSPLHF. The V gene is TRBV30, the J gene TRBJ1-6, with D unresolved. This CDR3 has 16 amino acids. CDR1 and CDR2 from the germline V gene are GTSNPN and SVGIG (reference sequence). Between the trimmed V and J ends, which lost 3 bases and 4 bases, there was a span of 16 bases.

This chain links TRBV7-8 with TRBJ1-3; D may be TRBD1 (6 bases). This CDR3 spans 15 amino acids. V lost 10 bases and J lost 11, with 27 bases in between. Germline values: CDR1 SGHVS, CDR2 FQNEAQ. This CDR3 reads CATQRSRDTRFSIYF. Written as DNA, the CDR3 is TGTGCCACTCAAAGAAGCCGGGACACCAGGTTCTCCATATATTTT.

Regarding this clonotype: A much larger clone lies a single base off, so this may be a read error. The chain has TRBV6-1 and TRBJ1-5, with 10 nucleotides matching TRBD1. The CDR3 contains 18 residues. V was clipped by 7 bases and J by 3 bases; unmatched bases: 15. Per the germline V gene, CDR1 is MNHNS and CDR2 is SASEGT. CDR3 DNA sequence: TGTGCCAGCAATAGGGACAGGGGTTTAAGTAGGCCCAATCAGCCCCAGCATTTT. It yields the protein CASNRDRGLSRPNQPQHF.

This clonotype was detected once. A junction end diverges from the germline sequence, so it may reflect a read error. The chain links TRBV11-1 to TRBJ1-2; no clear D. Germline loops: CDR1 SGHAT, CDR2 FQDESV (reference sequence). This CDR3 spans 13 amino acids. The CDR3 loop is CASSSLWAYGYTF. The CDR3 coding sequence is TGTGCCAGCAGCTCACTGTGGGCCTATGGCTACACTTTC.

In regard to this clonotype: This may be a read error, as it is one base from a much larger clone. The chain uses TRBV11-2 and TRBJ2-5, with TRBD2 matching over 10 bases. Trimming cost V 8 bases and J 8 bases; bases outside gene matches: 8. In germline, CDR1 is SGHAT, CDR2 FQNNGV. This CDR3 contains 13 residues. CDR3 residues: CASGLSSGGTQYF. The CDR3 DNA sequence: TGTGCCAGCGGCCTTTCTAGCGGGGGAACCCAGTACTTC.

This clonotype was picked up one time. This could be a read error, since a much larger clone is one nucleotide away. V gene TRBV12-3 or TRBV12-4 combines with J gene TRBJ2-1; 7 nucleotides agree with TRBD2. V lost 3 bases, J lost 7 bases, and 15 bases stayed unmatched. This CDR3 has 17 amino acids. The CDR3 DNA reads TGTGCCAGCAGTTTTTGGTGGCGGGAGTCAAGAAGGAATGAGCAGTTCTTC. As protein: CASSFWWRESRRNEQFF.

The sample holds a few counts of this clonotype. This may be a read error: a much more frequent sequence differs by one nucleotide. The chain is built from TRBV12-3 or TRBV12-4 and TRBJ2-1, with TRBD2 matching 8 bases. The CDR3 consists of 15 residues. The V segment lost 3 bases and the J segment 12 bases; nucleotides outside the gene matches: 13. The CDR3 DNA follows: TGTGCCAGCAGTTTGGATGCGAATAGCGGGGCTGGGCAGTTCTTC. It yields the protein CASSLDANSGAGQFF.

Worth noting for this clonotype: Because the CDR3 is missing its conserved closing phenylalanine or tryptophan, this is likely a read error. The chain couples TRBV11-2 to TRBJ2-7; weak D call: TRBD1 (7 bases). Germline V lookup: CDR1 SGHAT, CDR2 FQNNGV. The CDR3 spans 13 residues. The CDR3 DNA reads TGTGCCGGCAGCCAGGGGGGTGGTCACGAGCAGTACTTA. Translated, it gives CAGSQGGGHEQYL.

Turning to this clonotype: This may arise from a read error, as a much more abundant clone is one base away. V is TRBV4-1 and J is TRBJ2-3; weak D call: TRBD2 (6 bases). Per the germline V gene, CDR1 is MGHRA and CDR2 is YSYEKL. The CDR3 extends over 17 amino acids. The CDR3 loop is CASSRPTASTSTDTLYF. In DNA, the CDR3 is TGCGCCAGCAGCCGGCCCACTGCTTCCACTAGCACAGATACGCTGTATTTT.

V usage is TRBV11-2 and J usage is TRBJ2-1; perhaps D is TRBD1 or TRBD2 (5 bases each). There are 16 residues in the CDR3. The germline CDR1 and CDR2 sequences are SGHAT and FQNNGV. Trimming pared 4 bases from V and 6 bases from J, leaving 19 bases between. CDR3 nucleotide sequence: TGTGCCAGCAGCTCAGAAGGGACGGATCACTGCAATGAGCAGTTCTTC. Translating it yields CASSSEGTDHCNEQFF.

The chain has TRBV10-3 and TRBJ2-7, with D tentatively TRBD2 (5 bases). The CDR3 sequence is 15 residues long. CDR1 ENHRY and CDR2 SYGVKD come from the germline V gene. The V end lost 3 bases, the J end lost 7 bases, and 19 bases lay between the germline ends. CDR3 loop: CAISETGSAIREQYF. The CDR3 DNA is TGTGCCATCAGTGAAACGGGATCAGCTATACGTGAGCAGTACTTC.

J is TRBJ2-3 and V is TRBV11-3, with 12 bases aligning to TRBD2. The trim removed 5 bases at V and 4 bases at J, leaving 7 bases unmatched. The CDR3 consists of 16 residues. Germline V gene data show CDR1 as SGHNT and CDR2 as YENEEA. The CDR3 sequence: CASSPGTSGFADTQYF. CDR3 DNA: TGTGCCAGCAGCCCAGGGACTAGCGGGTTTGCAGATACGCAGTATTTT.